The 5 T cell receptor beta chains below come from one sample, sequenced in a study of cytomegalovirus exposure and HLA in healthy donors. The PCR made use of 60 Vbeta and 13 Jbeta primers. Repertoires were generated with immunoSEQ multiplex PCR, while TCRdb's copy carries only in-frame clones and drops some. This repertoire shows roughly 200,000 clones, over 75% found once; its top ten account for about 2.5%. Sequencing was performed on PBMCs. The receptors shown here come from a woman in her forties or fifties in good health and CMV-seronegative.

The chain links TRBV30 to TRBJ2-7, with 7 bases identical to TRBD1. Trimming at V came to 6 bases and at J to 6 bases, leaving 2 bases not matched to a gene. CDR1 GTSNPN and CDR2 SVGIG come from the germline V gene (reference sequence). The CDR3 is made up of 10 amino acids. Here the CDR3 DNA reads TGTGCCTGTACAGGGGCCGAGCAGTACTTC. It specifies CACTGAEQYF.

Only one count was recorded for this clone. V is TRBV5-4 and J is TRBJ2-1; weak D call: TRBD1 (5 bases). Trimming took off 4 bases at V and 4 bases at J, with 15 bases between the two ends. Germline V gene sequence: CDR1 SGHNT, CDR2 YYREEE (reference sequence). This CDR3 region has 15 residues. In DNA form, the CDR3 reads TGTGCCAGCAGCCTTGACAGAGGACCATACAATGAGCAGTTCTTC. The encoded protein is CASSLDRGPYNEQFF.

This chain joins TRBV19 and TRBJ2-3; TRBD2 is a possible D gene (6 bases). Trimming took 5 bases from V and 2 from J, leaving 17 bases between them. Germline CDR1 is LNHDA and CDR2 is SQIVND (reference sequence). The CDR3 consists of 16 residues. The CDR3, as DNA: TGTGCCAGTAGTTTCGCCGGGACTTCTAACACAGATACGCAGTATTTT. Translating it yields CASSFAGTSNTDTQYF.

This clone was observed a few times. V is TRBV6-5 and J is TRBJ2-1, with 8 bases matching TRBD1. J lost 0 bases, V lost 5 bases, and 3 bases had no gene match. Germline CDR1 is MNHEY and CDR2 is SVGAGI. This CDR3 has 15 residues. For the CDR3, the DNA is TGTGCCAGCAGTGCCGGGACAGGCTCCTACAATGAGCAGTTCTTC. It codes for CASSAGTGSYNEQFF.

The genes are TRBV7-3 and TRBJ2-5; TRBD2 matches 14 bases. The CDR3 is 15 residues long. Germline assignment: CDR1 SGHTA and CDR2 FQGTGA. The junction had 1 base not matched to a gene; V was cut back by 3 bases and J by 4 bases. CDR3 sequence: CASSFGLAGGETQYF. For the CDR3, the DNA is TGTGCCAGCAGCTTCGGACTAGCGGGAGGAGAGACCCAGTACTTC.